This T cell receptor beta chain was found in a study of T cells after yellow fever vaccination. The study's findings and limits: After the booster, roughly 96% of CD4 and about nine tenths of CD8 primary-response clones were re-detected.

Looked up from germline, CDR1 is KGHSH and CDR2 is LQKENI. The CDR3 runs 14 residues. The ends lost 3 bases at V and 6 bases at J; junction bases unmatched: 5. As to this clonotype: Its antigen is unidentified.

TCRdb re-called the 5' RACE reads with MiXCR, one entry per CDR3 protein. Among some 250,000 distinct CDR3 sequences, about 7% were seen once, and the ten largest hold about 0.85%. This sequence was found in a man aged 30-40 years who received the YFV17D yellow fever vaccine. Specimen: CD4+ T cells sorted from PBMCs, collected 15 days after the yellow fever booster vaccination. The chain joins TRBV18 to TRBJ2-1; TRBD1 matches at 7 bases. The CDR3 DNA is TGTGCCAGCTCACCCCGCCGGGACAGCAATGAGCAGTTCTTC. Translation: CASSPRRDSNEQFF.